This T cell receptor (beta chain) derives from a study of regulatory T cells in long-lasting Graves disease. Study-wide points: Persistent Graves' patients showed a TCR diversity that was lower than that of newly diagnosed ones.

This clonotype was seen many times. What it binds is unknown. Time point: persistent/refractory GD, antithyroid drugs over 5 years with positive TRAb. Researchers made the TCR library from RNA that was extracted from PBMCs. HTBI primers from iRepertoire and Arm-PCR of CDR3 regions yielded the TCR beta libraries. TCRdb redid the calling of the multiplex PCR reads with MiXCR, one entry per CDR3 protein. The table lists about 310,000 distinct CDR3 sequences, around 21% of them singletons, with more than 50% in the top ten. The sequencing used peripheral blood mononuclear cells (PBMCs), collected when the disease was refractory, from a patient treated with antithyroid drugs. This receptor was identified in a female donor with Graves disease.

The CDR3 here is CSATGTGKGDTEAFF. The CDR3 region has the DNA TGCAGTGCTACAGGGACAGGGAAGGGTGACACTGAAGCTTTCTTT. This rearrangement joins TRBV20-1 to TRBJ1-1, with 9 bases identical to TRBD1. CDR3 length: 15 residues. V lost 4 bases and J lost 3; bases outside the gene matches: 9. The V gene's germline CDR1 is DFQATT and CDR2 SNEGSKA (reference sequence).